This T cell receptor (beta chain) emerged from a study of regulatory T cells in long-lasting Graves disease. Ten or more counts support this clonotype. The CDR3 loop spans 14 amino acids. The V end lost 6 bases, the J end lost 6 bases, and 16 bases lay between the germline ends. The V gene's germline CDR1 is MDHEN and CDR2 SYDVKM. Stated time point: newly diagnosed GD, antithyroid drugs for less than 3 months. PBMC-derived RNA was used for the TCR library. With iRepertoire HTBI primers and Arm-PCR of CDR3 regions, TCR beta libraries were built. Each CDR3 protein gets one entry after TCRdb re-called the multiplex PCR reads with MiXCR. The sample contains under 800,000 distinct CDR3 sequences, approximately 15% of which appear only once. These data were likewise used in another study, on T cells in Graves' hyperthyroidism and ophthalmopathy.

The chain recombines TRBV28 with TRBJ2-3; possibly TRBD1 or TRBD2 for D (5 bases each). The material was peripheral blood mononuclear cells (PBMCs), obtained at new diagnosis, from a patient treated with antithyroid drugs. This TCR derives from a woman in her twenties or thirties with Graves disease. The CDR3 DNA reads as TGTGCCAGCAGCTCCGGGACCCTACCCGATACGCAGTATTTT. Its translation is CASSSGTLPDTQYF.